This T cell receptor beta chain stems from a study of blood T cells in healthy people across ages. This clonotype appeared many times. The antigen is not known. Notes on the study in general: As age increased, TCR beta diversity per million T cells fell in a roughly linear fashion.

Next came a second PCR, run for about 6 to 12 cycles, which used a sample-barcoded 5' primer along with a J-beta primer mix. TCRdb itself ran the 5' RACE reads through MiXCR, one entry per CDR3 protein. Of 630,000 or so distinct CDR3 sequences in the sample, roughly 32% were seen once. Specimen: blood. The origin of this receptor is a woman older than 75 in good health.

The CDR3 sequence: CASSLRAGGIAGTQYF. The CDR3 DNA reads as TGTGCCAGCAGCTTACGGGCAGGGGGCATCGCCGGGACCCAGTACTTC. The chain joins TRBV7-6 to TRBJ2-5; 8 nucleotides agree with TRBD1. J was trimmed by 7 bases and V by 2 bases; bases with no gene match: 12. This CDR3 has 16 amino acids. Germline assignment: CDR1 SGHVS and CDR2 FNYEAQ.